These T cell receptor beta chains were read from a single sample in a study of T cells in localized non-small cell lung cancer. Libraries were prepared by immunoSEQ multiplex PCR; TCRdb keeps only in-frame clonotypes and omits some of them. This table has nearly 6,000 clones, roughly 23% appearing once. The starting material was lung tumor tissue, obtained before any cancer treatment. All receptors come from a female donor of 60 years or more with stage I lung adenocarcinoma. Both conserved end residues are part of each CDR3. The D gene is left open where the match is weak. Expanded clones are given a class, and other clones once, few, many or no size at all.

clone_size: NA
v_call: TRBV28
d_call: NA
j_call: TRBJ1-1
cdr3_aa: CASRGQYTEAFF
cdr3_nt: TGTGCCAGCAGAGGACAGTACACTGAAGCTTTCTTT

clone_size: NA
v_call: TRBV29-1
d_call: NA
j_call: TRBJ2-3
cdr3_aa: CSALGVMGTDTQYF
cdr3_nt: TGCAGCGCTCTCGGAGTAATGGGCACAGATACGCAGTATTTT

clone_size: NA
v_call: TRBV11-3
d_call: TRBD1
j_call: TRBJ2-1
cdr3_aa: CASLDRGVYNEQFF
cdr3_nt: TGTGCCAGCCTTGACAGGGGGGTTTACAATGAGCAGTTCTTC

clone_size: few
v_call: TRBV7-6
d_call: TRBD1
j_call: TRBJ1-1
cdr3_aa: CASSLDRGQGNTEAFF
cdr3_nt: TGTGCCAGCAGCTTAGACAGGGGGCAGGGGAACACTGAAGCTTTCTTT

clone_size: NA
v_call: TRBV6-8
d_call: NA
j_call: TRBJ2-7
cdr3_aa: CASRPGNLYEQYF
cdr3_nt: TGTGCCAGCAGGCCCGGAAACCTCTACGAGCAGTACTTC

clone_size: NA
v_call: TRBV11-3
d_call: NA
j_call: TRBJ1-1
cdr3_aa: CASSLSGVGDTEAFF
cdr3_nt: TGTGCCAGCAGCCTCTCAGGGGTGGGTGACACTGAAGCTTTCTTT

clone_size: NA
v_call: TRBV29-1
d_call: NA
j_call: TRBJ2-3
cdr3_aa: CSVHGGLTDTQYF
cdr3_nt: TGCAGCGTTCATGGGGGGCTCACAGATACGCAGTATTTT

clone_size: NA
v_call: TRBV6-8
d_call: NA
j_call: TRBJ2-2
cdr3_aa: CASSSEAGVNTGELFF
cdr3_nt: TGTGCCAGCAGTTCAGAGGCAGGGGTGAACACCGGGGAGCTGTTTTTT

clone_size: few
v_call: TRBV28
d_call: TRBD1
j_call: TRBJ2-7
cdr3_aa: CARGTGDHYEQYF
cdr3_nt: TGTGCCAGGGGGACAGGGGATCACTACGAGCAGTACTTC

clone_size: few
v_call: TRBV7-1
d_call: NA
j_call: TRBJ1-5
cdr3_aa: CASSLYYDQPQHF
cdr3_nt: TGTGCCAGCAGCTTATATTACGATCAGCCCCAGCATTTT

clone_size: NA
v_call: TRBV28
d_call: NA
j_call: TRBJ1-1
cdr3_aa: CASSWDENTEAFF
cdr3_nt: TGTGCCAGCAGCTGGGACGAGAACACTGAAGCTTTCTTT

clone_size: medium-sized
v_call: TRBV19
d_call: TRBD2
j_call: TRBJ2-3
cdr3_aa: CASNFAGAEDTQYF
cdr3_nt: TGTGCCAGTAATTTCGCGGGAGCGGAAGATACGCAGTATTTT

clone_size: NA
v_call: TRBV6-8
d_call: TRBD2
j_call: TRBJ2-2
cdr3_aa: CASSPVAGAFGELFF
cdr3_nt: TGTGCCAGCAGTCCGGTAGCGGGAGCTTTCGGGGAGCTGTTTTTT

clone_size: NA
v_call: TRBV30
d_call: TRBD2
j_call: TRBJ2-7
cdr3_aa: CAWDVLAVTGEQYF
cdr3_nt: TGTGCCTGGGACGTTCTAGCGGTCACCGGGGAGCAGTACTTC

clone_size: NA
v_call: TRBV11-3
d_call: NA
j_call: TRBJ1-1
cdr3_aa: CASSWDHRRFMNTEAFF
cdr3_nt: TGTGCCAGCAGCTGGGATCACAGACGATTCATGAACACTGAAGCTTTCTTT

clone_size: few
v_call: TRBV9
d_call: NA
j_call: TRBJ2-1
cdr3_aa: CASSVGTSYNEQFF
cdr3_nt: TGTGCCAGCAGTGTTGGGACTTCCTACAATGAGCAGTTCTTC

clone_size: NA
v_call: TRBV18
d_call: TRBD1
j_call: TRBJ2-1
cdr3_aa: CATGTDLSNEQFF
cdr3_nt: TGTGCAACCGGGACAGACCTCTCCAATGAGCAGTTCTTC

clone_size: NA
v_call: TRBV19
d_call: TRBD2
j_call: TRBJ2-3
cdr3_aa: CASSTAGGPGYF
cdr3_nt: TGTGCCAGTAGTACCGCGGGAGGGCCGGGGTATTTT

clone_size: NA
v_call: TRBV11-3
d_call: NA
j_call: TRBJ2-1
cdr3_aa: CASRPTLDPSSYNEQFF
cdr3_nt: TGTGCCAGCAGACCTACCTTAGACCCAAGCTCCTACAATGAGCAGTTCTTC

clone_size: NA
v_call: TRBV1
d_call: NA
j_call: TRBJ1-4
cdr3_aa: CASSQETGLTNEKLFF
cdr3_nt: TGCGCCAGCAGCCAGGAAACAGGGCTCACTAATGAAAAACTGTTTTTT